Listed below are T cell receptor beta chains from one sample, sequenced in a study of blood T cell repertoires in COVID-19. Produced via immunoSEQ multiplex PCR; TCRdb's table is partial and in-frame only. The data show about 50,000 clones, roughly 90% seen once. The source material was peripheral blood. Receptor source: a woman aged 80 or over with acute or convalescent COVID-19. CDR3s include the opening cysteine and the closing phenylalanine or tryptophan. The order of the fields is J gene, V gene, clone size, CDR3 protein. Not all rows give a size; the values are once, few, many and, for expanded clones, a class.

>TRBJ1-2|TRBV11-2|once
CASSLEAGGYGYTF
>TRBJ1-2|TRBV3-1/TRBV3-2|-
CASSHERGGGYTF
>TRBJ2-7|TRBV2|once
CASSEQPGQTYEQYF
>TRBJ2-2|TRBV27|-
CASSSWGGNTGELFF
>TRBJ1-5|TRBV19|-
CASRQGTRGVAQHF
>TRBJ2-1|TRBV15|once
CATSRSTSGHNEQFF
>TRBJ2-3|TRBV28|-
CASSSHKGGTQYF
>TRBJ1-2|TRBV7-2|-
CASSYPGQGNYGYTF
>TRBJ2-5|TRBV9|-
CASSVASTSGRAAQYF
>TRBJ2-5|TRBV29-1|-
CSTAFGEYYEETQYF
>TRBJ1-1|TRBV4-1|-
CASSQDDRANTEAFF
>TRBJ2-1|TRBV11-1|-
CASSFGFESGEQFF
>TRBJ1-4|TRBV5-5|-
CASSLWSGEKLFF
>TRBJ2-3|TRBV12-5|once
CASTPPDRDTQYF
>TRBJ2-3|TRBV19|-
CASRATGSPDTQYF
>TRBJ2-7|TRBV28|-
CASRGTSGRVYEQYF
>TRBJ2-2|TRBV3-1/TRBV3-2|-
CASSQGTSGYTGELFF
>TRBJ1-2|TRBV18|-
CASSQGAVNYGYTF
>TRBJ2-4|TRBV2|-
CASISPGENIQYF
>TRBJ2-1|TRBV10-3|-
CAISPGVFNEQFF
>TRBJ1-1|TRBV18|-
CASSPSPTPNTEAFF
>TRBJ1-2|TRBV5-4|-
CASSLEGTGTVYYTF
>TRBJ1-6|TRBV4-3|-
CASSQDGGSSYNSPLHF
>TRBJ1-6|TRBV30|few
CAWKGQGVGSSPLHF
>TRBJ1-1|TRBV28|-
CASSTAGTGGTEAFF
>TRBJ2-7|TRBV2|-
CASREASYEQYF
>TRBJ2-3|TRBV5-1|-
CASSLGEFTDTQYF
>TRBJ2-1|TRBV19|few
CASESYTGAGGSLEQFF
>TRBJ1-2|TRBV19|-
CASSTTGDANYGYTF
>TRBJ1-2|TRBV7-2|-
CASSLTGTGDYGYTF
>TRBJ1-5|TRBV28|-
CASSRDSNQPQHF
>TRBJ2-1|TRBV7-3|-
CASSGGWGSSHNEQFF
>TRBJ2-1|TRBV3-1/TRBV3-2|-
CASSQERGLRDNEQFF
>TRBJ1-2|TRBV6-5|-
CASSYSIKPTYGYTF
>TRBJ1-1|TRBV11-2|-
CASSLGSNTEAFF
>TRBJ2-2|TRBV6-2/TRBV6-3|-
CASTPQGRTGELFF
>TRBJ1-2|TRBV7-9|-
CASSSQGFDDGYTF
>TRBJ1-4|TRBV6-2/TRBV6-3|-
CASSRTATNEKLFF
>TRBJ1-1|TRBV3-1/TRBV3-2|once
CASSQDGGTFNTEAFF
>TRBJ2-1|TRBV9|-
CASSQSGLSYNEQFF
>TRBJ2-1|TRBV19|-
CASSRRGLAVSSYNEQFF
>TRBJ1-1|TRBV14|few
CASSQNRNTEAFF
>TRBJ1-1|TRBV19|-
CASIQGGNTEAFF
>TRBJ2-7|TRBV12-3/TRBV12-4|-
CASRYREWELYF
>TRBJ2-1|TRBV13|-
CASSRREIPNEQFF